These T cell receptor beta chains were read from a single sample in a study of metastatic and nonmetastatic thyroid tumors. TCRdb re-clonotyped the PCR reads via MiXCR. The sample includes about 6,400 clones, 25% to 40% of them seen just once. Sequenced sample: tumor tissue. The receptor source for this set is a female donor with papillary thyroid cancer or a benign thyroid nodule (not recorded which). Some clones in this sample may be carry-over from other donors' samples. Each CDR3 is given with its conserved first and last residue. The D gene is left open where the match is weak. Clone size is shown for a subset of rows, as once, few, many or a class of expanded clone.

clone size | J gene | D gene | V gene | CDR3 protein | CDR3 DNA
few | TRBJ1-2 | - | TRBV6-1 | CASTLTGGSDYGYTF | TGTGCCAGCACCCTCACGGGGGGGTCGGACTATGGCTACACCTTC
few | TRBJ2-3 | TRBD2 | TRBV25-1 | CASSVPGLATDTQYF | TGTGCCAGCAGTGTCCCGGGACTAGCGACAGATACGCAGTATTTT
- | TRBJ1-2 | - | TRBV6-1 | CASSEVLGPDYGYTF | TGTGCCAGCAGTGAAGTTTTGGGGCCGGACTATGGCTACACCTTC
few | TRBJ1-1 | - | TRBV12-3/TRBV12-4 | CASSPRGSTKTEAFF | TGTGCCAGCAGTCCTCGAGGGAGTACAAAGACTGAAGCTTTCTTT
few | TRBJ2-7 | - | TRBV19 | CASSTGAGVRYEQYF | TGTGCCAGTAGCACAGGGGCGGGAGTGAGGTACGAGCAGTACTTC
- | TRBJ1-6 | TRBD1 | TRBV2 | CASRGQGNNSPLHF | TGTGCCAGCAGGGGACAGGGGAATAATTCACCCCTCCACTTT
- | TRBJ2-7 | TRBD1 | TRBV5-1 | CASSGDSLSYEQYF | TGCGCCAGCAGTGGGGACAGTCTCTCCTACGAGCAGTACTTC
once | TRBJ2-2 | - | TRBV5-6 | CASSLLSLPNTGELFF | TGTGCCAGCAGCTTGCTCTCCCTTCCTAACACCGGGGAGCTGTTTTTT
- | TRBJ2-7 | TRBD1 | TRBV20-1 | CSAKGGGSQYEQYF | TGCAGTGCTAAAGGGGGCGGGTCCCAATACGAGCAGTACTTC
- | TRBJ2-3 | TRBD2 | TRBV4-2 | CASSHAGLAGGPADTQYF | TGTGCCAGCAGCCATGCGGGACTAGCGGGAGGGCCCGCAGATACGCAGTATTTT
hyperexpanded | TRBJ2-7 | TRBD1 | TRBV7-2 | CASSSQSWTGSYEQYF | TGTGCCAGCAGCTCTCAAAGTTGGACAGGGTCCTACGAGCAGTACTTC
few | TRBJ2-1 | TRBD1 | TRBV6-1 | CASSDWDRANNEQFF | TGTGCCAGCAGTGATTGGGACAGGGCGAACAATGAGCAGTTCTTC
- | TRBJ2-7 | TRBD2 | TRBV7-9 | CASSLGTSGDKYF | TGTGCCAGCAGCCTCGGGACTAGCGGGGACAAATACTTC
few | TRBJ1-1 | - | TRBV12-3/TRBV12-4 | CASRRGGGTEAFF | TGTGCCAGCAGACGCGGTGGCGGCACTGAAGCTTTCTTT
few | TRBJ2-7 | - | TRBV15 | CATSPDPASRYEQYF | TGTGCCACCAGCCCCGACCCAGCCTCCCGCTACGAGCAGTACTTC
many | TRBJ2-6 | TRBD2 | TRBV7-3 | CASSLGEGGANVLTF | TGTGCCAGCAGCTTAGGGGAGGGTGGGGCCAACGTCCTGACTTTC
few | TRBJ2-7 | - | TRBV28 | CASSSGWREQYF | TGTGCCAGCAGCTCAGGGTGGCGGGAGCAGTACTTC
- | TRBJ2-5 | - | TRBV9 | CASSVGGRDQETQYF | TGTGCCAGCAGCGTCGGGGGCCGTGACCAAGAGACCCAGTACTTC
medium-sized | TRBJ2-5 | - | TRBV20-1 | CSAREVASETQYF | TGCAGTGCTAGAGAGGTGGCTTCAGAGACCCAGTACTTC
- | TRBJ2-1 | TRBD2 | TRBV20-1 | CSALSGRSNNEQFF | TGCAGTGCCCTAAGCGGGAGGTCCAATAATGAGCAGTTCTTC
- | TRBJ2-2 | - | TRBV20-1 | CSAVFAGELFF | TGCAGTGCAGTTTTTGCCGGGGAGCTGTTTTTT
few | TRBJ1-3 | - | TRBV6-1 | CASSRQAYSGNTIYF | TGTGCCAGCAGTCGACAGGCCTACTCTGGAAACACCATATATTTT
- | TRBJ2-3 | - | TRBV28 | CASSFSGGGSTDTQYF | TGTGCCAGCAGCTTCTCCGGCGGGGGCAGCACAGATACGCAGTATTTT